Below, 26 T cell receptor beta chains from the same sample are listed, as sequenced in a study of shared clonotypes between healthy human individuals. Sequenced by immunoSEQ multiplex PCR; TCRdb stores in-frame clones only, minus some. The sample contains approximately 2.5 million clones, approximately 94% of which appear only once. The sequencing sample was made of naive CD4+ T cells sorted from blood. Noted subset: CD45RA+ positively selected. The receptors come from a man aged 18 to 30 in good health.

The CDR3 nucleotides read TGTGCCGCCGCCGGGGCGTTCAATGAAAAACTGTTTTTT. It specifies CAAAGAFNEKLFF. The chain carries TRBV30 and TRBJ1-4; a weak D match, TRBD1 (5 bases). Trimming shortened V by 8 bases and J by 5 bases, and 15 bases separated the two germline ends. The CDR3 sequence is 13 residues long. Germline CDR1 and CDR2: GTSNPN and SVGIG (reference sequence).

The chain carries TRBV5-6 and TRBJ1-3; TRBD1 might be the D (5 bases). With 4 bases removed from V and 0 bases from J, the gap between germline ends came to 11 bases. Germline CDR1 and CDR2: SGHDT and YYEEEE. The length of the CDR3 is 15 residues. The CDR3 here is CASSRGTDSGNTIYF. As DNA, the CDR3 is TGTGCCAGCAGCCGTGGGACGGACTCTGGAAACACCATATATTTT.

The V call is TRBV18, the J call TRBJ2-5, with D perhaps being TRBD1 or TRBD2 (5 bases each). Trimming cost V 3 bases and J 1 base, with 12 bases left between them. Germline loops: CDR1 KGHSH, CDR2 LQKENI. The CDR3 runs 15 residues. The CDR3 DNA sequence: TGTGCCAGCTCACCTCTCGAGGGGACCCAAGAGACCCAGTACTTC. Amino acid sequence: CASSPLEGTQETQYF.

The J gene is TRBJ1-2, the V gene TRBV5-6, with a tentative D call TRBD1 (5 bases). Germline CDR1 reads SGHDT; CDR2 reads YYEEEE. Trimming pared 2 bases from V and 7 bases from J, leaving 18 bases between. The CDR3 consists of 15 residues. CDR3 in DNA: TGTGCCAGCAGCTTCAGGACAACCAAAGTGGGTGGCTACACCTTC. Protein: CASSFRTTKVGGYTF.

This chain uses TRBV7-9 with TRBJ2-3, with TRBD2 as a possible D gene (5 bases). CDR3 length: 15 amino acids. The V end was cut by 3 bases, the J end by 9 bases, with 19 bases between. CDR1 SEHNR and CDR2 FQNEAQ come from the germline V gene (reference sequence). The CDR3 protein is CASSLTRAIPRTQYF. Written as DNA, the CDR3 is TGTGCCAGCAGCTTGACGCGGGCCATCCCCAGGACGCAGTATTTT.

The rearrangement uses TRBV7-5 and TRBJ1-2; the table's TRBD1 call for D was not verified on the DNA. TRBV7-5 is deemed a pseudogene. The CDR3 is 12 amino acids. The CDR3 loop reads CARSLRGLGYTF. CDR3 nucleotides: TGTGCCAGAAGCTTAAGGGGGCTTGGCTACACCTTC.

A note on this clone: Other nucleotide sequences in the sample specify the same CDR3. The chain uses TRBV7-2 and TRBJ2-7; D not resolved. This CDR3 contains 12 residues. Germline CDR1 SGHTA, CDR2 FQGNSA. V was pared by 3 bases and J by 3 bases, with 6 bases between. The CDR3 reads CASSLTGYEQYF. The CDR3 nucleotides are TGTGCCAGCAGCTTGACTGGCTACGAGCAGTACTTC.

V is TRBV5-1 and J is TRBJ1-1, with no clear D. CDR1 is SGHRS and CDR2 is YFSETQ in the germline V gene. The CDR3 extends over 14 amino acids. Trimming stripped 6 bases from V and 1 base from J, with 13 bases between. For the CDR3, the DNA is TGCGCCAGCACCGAACAGCCCCCGAACACTGAAGCTTTCTTT. Its protein is CASTEQPPNTEAFF. The complete variable domain, with remaining parts taken from reference TRBV5-1 and TRBJ1-1, reads KAGVTQTPRYLIKTRGQQVTLSCSPISGHRSVSWYQQTPGQGLQFLFEYFSETQRNKGNFPGRFSGRQFSNSRSEMNVSTLELGDSALYLCASTEQPPNTEAFFGQGTRLTVV.

The CDR3 region is CAWTRVGGFGELFF. CDR3 sequence (DNA): TGTGCCTGGACCAGGGTAGGGGGCTTCGGGGAGCTGTTTTTT. V is TRBV30 and J is TRBJ2-2; TRBD1 agrees at 7 bases. This CDR3 contains 14 residues. Germline V lookup: CDR1 GTSNPN, CDR2 SVGIG (reference sequence). V lost 4 bases to trimming and J lost 7 bases; unmatched junction nucleotides: 9.

This rearrangement joins TRBV5-6 to TRBJ2-5; D is possibly TRBD1 (5 bases). V was pared by 1 base and J by 6 bases, with 10 bases between. Germline CDR1 SGHDT, CDR2 YYEEEE. CDR3 length equals 13 residues. CDR3 in amino acids: CASSLTQGKTQYF. In DNA, the CDR3 is TGTGCCAGCAGCTTGACTCAGGGAAAGACCCAGTACTTC.

This clone was counted only a few times. The rearrangement links TRBV11-2 to TRBJ1-2; weak D call: TRBD1 (6 bases). This CDR3 comprises 13 residues. Germline assignment: CDR1 SGHAT and CDR2 FQNNGV. Trimming pared 6 bases from V and 4 bases from J, leaving 12 bases between. This CDR3 reads CASREQGGYGYTF. CDR3 sequence (DNA): TGTGCCAGCAGGGAACAGGGTGGCTATGGCTACACCTTC.

The chain combines TRBV4-1 with TRBJ2-5; 8 bases align to TRBD2. This CDR3 comprises 15 residues. The trim removed 2 bases at V and 4 bases at J, leaving 6 bases unmatched. Germline CDR1 and CDR2: MGHRA and YSYEKL. CDR3 region: CASSQTGLATETQYF. The CDR3 DNA is TGCGCCAGCAGCCAAACAGGACTAGCTACAGAGACCCAGTACTTC.

The V call is TRBV6-5, the J call TRBJ2-7; D perhaps matches TRBD1 (6 bases). The ends were cut back, 4 bases at V and 6 bases at J, with 7 bases in the middle. Germline CDR1 reads MNHEY; CDR2 reads SVGAGI. CDR3 length: 11 amino acids. The CDR3 DNA reads TGTGCCAGCAGTTCAGGGGTCGAGCAGTACTTC. Translating it yields CASSSGVEQYF.

In the case of this clone: Other DNA sequences of this sample code for an identical CDR3. The chain employs TRBV5-1 and TRBJ2-3; 10 positions agree with TRBD1. The CDR3 covers 15 residues. CDR1 and CDR2 (germline): SGHRS, YFSETQ. V trimming: 0 bases; J trimming: 4 bases; junction bases outside the gene matches: 2. The CDR3 DNA reads as TGCGCCAGCAGCTTGGGACAGGGGGCTTCAGATACGCAGTATTTT. As protein: CASSLGQGASDTQYF.

The gene calls are TRBV2 and TRBJ2-7, with unresolved D. With 4 bases removed from V and 0 bases from J, the gap between germline ends came to 13 bases. Germline V lookup: CDR1 SNHLY, CDR2 FYNNEI. The CDR3 sequence is 15 residues long. DNA for the CDR3: TGTGCCAGCAGTGTTAGTATTTCGGGCTCCTACGAGCAGTACTTC. It yields the protein CASSVSISGSYEQYF.

V gene TRBV6-6 combines with J gene TRBJ1-5, with unresolved D. V was clipped by 6 bases and J by 5 bases, with 11 bases between them. This CDR3 contains 13 residues. CDR1 MNHNY and CDR2 SVGAGI come from the germline V gene (reference sequence). CDR3 protein: CASRPPGDQPQHF. In DNA form, the CDR3 reads TGTGCCAGCAGACCGCCCGGGGATCAGCCCCAGCATTTT.

The V and J genes are TRBV9 and TRBJ1-6; D ambiguous. Looked up from germline, CDR1 is SGDLS and CDR2 is YYNGEE. V lost 4 bases to trimming and J lost 5 bases, with 10 bases between them. CDR3 length: 14 amino acids. The CDR3 is CASSIGLNNSPLHF. The DNA of the CDR3 is TGTGCCAGCAGCATTGGGCTCAATAATTCACCCCTCCACTTT.

The V call is TRBV14, the J call TRBJ2-5; no firm D call. This CDR3 is built from 14 residues. Germline V gene data show CDR1 as SGHDN and CDR2 as FVKESK. Trimming pared 4 bases from V and 7 bases from J, leaving 16 bases between. CDR3 sequence (DNA): TGTGCCAGCAGCCTATTAGACCCTCTTTCGACCCAGTACTTC. Translating it yields CASSLLDPLSTQYF. Full variable domain (missing parts from reference TRBV14 and TRBJ2-5): EAGVTQFPSHSVIEKGQTVTLRCDPISGHDNLYWYRRVMGKEIKFLLHFVKESKQDESGMPNNRFLAERTGGTYSTLKVQPAELEDSGVYFCASSLLDPLSTQYFGPGTRLLVL.

V usage is TRBV30 and J usage is TRBJ1-2; the D gene is possibly TRBD1 (5 bases). This CDR3 spans 13 amino acids. The V and J ends lost 5 bases and 6 bases respectively, with 16 bases between them. Germline CDR1 is GTSNPN and CDR2 is SVGIG (reference sequence). CDR3 protein: CAWGWTSSDGYTF. Here the CDR3 DNA reads TGTGCCTGGGGGTGGACAAGCTCAGATGGCTACACCTTC.

The chain links TRBV10-3 to TRBJ1-1; 7 bases are a match to TRBD1. The CDR3 extends over 13 amino acids. With V trimmed by 3 bases and J by 11 bases, 9 bases remained unmatched. Germline-derived CDR1 and CDR2 are ENHRY and SYGVKD. The CDR3 DNA is TGTGCCATCAGTGAAGGTCAGGGGGAATGGGCTTTCTTT. This translates into CAISEGQGEWAFF.

The gene calls are TRBV4-1 and TRBJ1-1; no firm D call. The germline V and J ends were trimmed by 0 bases and 2 bases, with 13 bases remaining between them. Germline loops: CDR1 MGHRA, CDR2 YSYEKL. The CDR3 is 16 amino acids. The CDR3 region has the DNA TGCGCCAGCAGCCAAGATTATGTCGGCGGCAACACTGAAGCTTTCTTT. Amino acids: CASSQDYVGGNTEAFF.

The genes are TRBV6-5 and TRBJ2-7; 7 bases match TRBD1. CDR3 length: 15 residues. V lost 0 bases, J lost 7 bases, and 9 bases stayed unmatched. Germline assignment: CDR1 MNHEY and CDR2 SVGAGI. CDR3 in DNA: TGTGCCAGCAGTTACTCGCCGGGACAGTTTCTGGAGCAGTACTTC. Translated: CASSYSPGQFLEQYF.

As DNA, the CDR3 is TGTGCCAGCAGCTTTAAAGGCAGCAACACTGAAGCTTTCTTT. It translates to CASSFKGSNTEAFF. The V and J genes are TRBV7-2 and TRBJ1-1; D is uncertain. There are 14 residues in the CDR3. Germline V gene data show CDR1 as SGHTA and CDR2 as FQGNSA. Trimming removed 3 bases at V and 2 bases at J, with 10 bases between.

This rearrangement joins TRBV30 to TRBJ2-7; tentatively, D is TRBD1 (5 bases). The CDR3 has 14 residues. The V gene's germline CDR1 is GTSNPN and CDR2 SVGIG (reference sequence). V lost 5 bases and J 4 bases, leaving 18 bases between the germline ends. The CDR3 DNA is TGTGCCTGGGGAAGAAGGGGAAAGGAATACGAGCAGTACTTC. Its translation is CAWGRRGKEYEQYF.

This clone was recorded once. This rearrangement joins TRBV5-1 to TRBJ2-4; TRBD1 aligns across 8 bases. V shed 7 bases and J 0 bases; nucleotides not matched to a gene: 6. This CDR3 is 15 amino acids long. Looked up from germline, CDR1 is SGHRS and CDR2 is YFSETQ. This CDR3 is CASAQGAVAKNIQYF. Written as DNA, the CDR3 is TGCGCCAGCGCCCAGGGGGCCGTAGCCAAAAACATTCAGTACTTC. Drawing the rest from reference TRBV5-1 and TRBJ2-4, the complete variable domain is KAGVTQTPRYLIKTRGQQVTLSCSPISGHRSVSWYQQTPGQGLQFLFEYFSETQRNKGNFPGRFSGRQFSNSRSEMNVSTLELGDSALYLCASAQGAVAKNIQYFGAGTRLSVL.

This clone was detected once. The chain uses TRBV10-1 and TRBJ2-7; 12 nucleotides align to TRBD2. The germline CDR1 and CDR2 sequences are WNHNN and SYGVQD (reference sequence). Losses at the gene ends were 6 bases for V and 5 bases for J; bases not matched to a gene: 2. The CDR3 consists of 13 residues. The CDR3 sequence: CASRGLAGDEQYF. DNA for the CDR3: TGCGCCAGCAGGGGACTAGCGGGCGACGAGCAGTACTTC.